This T cell receptor (beta chain) is drawn from a study of vaccination effects on CD4 cells after COVID-19. Study in general: Participants were given two doses of BNT162b2 or mRNA-1273 vaccine. General study findings and limits: The study got few convalescent patients and did not collect any early post-infection timepoints.

The germline gives CDR1 SGHAT, CDR2 FQDESV (reference sequence). Trimming pared 1 base from V and 6 bases from J, leaving 6 bases between. This CDR3 comprises 13 residues. The protocol was immunoSEQ multiplex PCR, while the TCRdb copy is restricted to in-frame clones and leaves out a portion. The data show tens of thousands of clones, 78% seen once. A remark on this clone: Its specificity is unknown.

Viral peptide pool expansion of antigen-specific CD4+ T cells preceded sequencing in the ViraFEST assay. Researchers isolated CD4+ T cells once approximately eleven days of culture had elapsed. Each vaccine recipient was nucleocapsid antibody negative and had no prior SARS-CoV-2 infection. Wells containing a few million PBMC each were cultured with 10 IU/ml IL-2 and about 9.6 ug/ml peptides. Half the medium was swapped for IL-2 medium on days 3 and 7. This sequence originates from a human donor who received a COVID-19 vaccine. Specimen: CD4+ T cells from PBMCs cultured with SARS-CoV-2 spike peptides, collected before COVID-19 vaccination. The rearrangement joins TRBV11-1 to TRBJ2-2; D is uncertain. For the CDR3, the DNA is TGTGCCAGCAGCTTAGAGGCGGCCGGGGAGCTGTTTTTT. As protein: CASSLEAAGELFF.